The entry below gives a single T cell receptor beta chain sequence along with its context. Using immunoSEQ multiplex PCR, the repertoire was profiled, and TCRdb retains in-frame clones only, with some absent. The sample contains roughly 2 million clones, almost 96% of which appear only once. The sample is drawn from a study of shared clonotypes between healthy human individuals. Germline-derived CDR1 and CDR2 are SGHTA and FQGNSA. The length of the CDR3 is 16 residues. Trimming took 2 bases from V and 2 from J; bases not matched to a gene: 3. Sequenced input: naive CD4+ T cells sorted from blood. Subset: CD45RA+ positively selected. The source of this sequence is a man between 18 and 35 years old in good health. V is TRBV7-2 and J is TRBJ2-3, with 11 bases aligning to TRBD2. The CDR3 coding sequence is TGTGCCAGCAGCTTAACGACTAGCGGGAACACAGATACGCAGTATTTT. This sequence encodes CASSLTTSGNTDTQYF.